This TCR beta chain was sequenced in a study of T cells expressing NK-cell markers. Study at large: Sorted T-cell subsets CD3+CD56+NKG2C+, CD3+CD56+NKG2C- and CD3+CD56-NKG2C+ were TCR beta-sequenced. Study-wide findings and caveats: CD8+ T cells in over five donors included dominant NKG2C+ clonotypes at about 1.0-7.0%.

Concerning this clonotype: Its antigen is not identified.

The CDR3 runs to 12 residues. Germline V gene lookup returns CDR1 DFQATT and CDR2 SNEGSKA (reference sequence). Reprocessing the 5' RACE reads, TCRdb reports a single entry for every CDR3 protein and omits DNA. The sample spans some 140,000 distinct CDR3 sequences; the ten largest clones claim roughly 35%. The J gene is TRBJ2-7, the V gene TRBV20-1. Sequencing used blood T cells: a sorted CD56 or NKG2C T cell subset, CD4+ or CD8+ T cells, or bulk PBMC T cells (not recorded which). The sequence came from a woman aged 50 to 65 in good health. CDR3: CSARVSSYEQYF.